Listed below are T cell receptor beta chains from one sample, sequenced in a study of siplizumab effects on memory and regulatory T cells. Here immunoSEQ multiplex PCR was the method, and the copy in TCRdb shows in-frame clones only, minus some. This sample carries 100,000 to 120,000 clones, 85% to 95% of them seen once, and the ten largest clones take 0.32%. Sequencing was performed on CD4+ T cells sorted from blood. Receptor source: a human donor in good health. Both conserved end residues are part of each CDR3. Fields, in order: V gene, J gene, clone size, D gene, CDR3 DNA, CDR3 protein. The D gene is left open where the match is weak. A clone size is listed for some rows: how often the clone was seen (once, few, many), or a class if it is expanded.

>TRBV7-3|TRBJ2-2|once|TRBD2
TGTGCCAGCAGCTCAGGACTAGTCGGCTCCGGGGAGCTGTTTTTT
CASSSGLVGSGELFF
>TRBV2|TRBJ2-7|-|TRBD1
TGTGCCAGCGACAGGGCTCACTCCTACGAGCAGTACTTC
CASDRAHSYEQYF
>TRBV5-6|TRBJ2-1|-|TRBD2
TGTGCCAGCAGCTCAATAGCGGGGGGCCCCTACAATGAGCAGTTCTTC
CASSSIAGGPYNEQFF
>TRBV10-3|TRBJ1-4|-|-
TGTGCCATCAGTAAACAGGGTGCCCCTGAAAAACTGTTTTTT
CAISKQGAPEKLFF
>TRBV18|TRBJ2-7|-|-
TGTGCCAGCTCACCAGGGCGATCGGCCTACGAGCAGTACTTC
CASSPGRSAYEQYF
>TRBV16|TRBJ1-3|-|-
TGTGCCAGCAGCCGGGACCTCTCTGGAAACACCATATATTTT
CASSRDLSGNTIYF
>TRBV5-6|TRBJ1-6|-|TRBD1
TGTGCCAGCAGGACCGGGACAGGGAATTCACCCCTCCACTTT
CASRTGTGNSPLHF
>TRBV19|TRBJ2-5|few|-
TGTGCCAGTAGAAATACAGGCACGGAGACCCAGTACTTC
CASRNTGTETQYF
>TRBV18|TRBJ1-2|-|-
TGTGCCAGCTCACCACCGAACCTATCAGAGAGAGGCTACACCTTC
CASSPPNLSERGYTF
>TRBV19|TRBJ1-1|-|TRBD1
TGTGCCAGTAGTATCAGGGGGAGGACTGAAGCTTTCTTT
CASSIRGRTEAFF
>TRBV7-8|TRBJ1-1|-|-
TGTGCCAGCAGTTGGAGGGGCCAGGGGAACACTGAAGCTTTCTTT
CASSWRGQGNTEAFF
>TRBV9|TRBJ2-7|-|-
TGTGCCAGCAGCGTAGATACGGGGTACGAGCAGTACTTC
CASSVDTGYEQYF
>TRBV28|TRBJ2-3|-|TRBD1
TGTGCCAGCAGGCCGGGACAGGACACAGATACGCAGTATTTT
CASRPGQDTDTQYF
>TRBV30|TRBJ1-2|-|-
TGTGCCTGGAGGATAGGACGGGGGGCGTCTGGCTACACCTTC
CAWRIGRGASGYTF
>TRBV5-1|TRBJ2-5|once|-
TGCGCCAGCAGCCCTAGCGGAGGAAGGGGGGAGACCCAGTACTTC
CASSPSGGRGETQYF
>TRBV7-9|TRBJ2-1|-|-
TGTGCCAGCAAAAACGGGACGAAATACAATGAGCAGTTCTTC
CASKNGTKYNEQFF
>TRBV2|TRBJ2-1|-|-
TGTGCCAGCAAACTGCAGAGCTCCTACAATGAGCAGTTCTTC
CASKLQSSYNEQFF